This T cell receptor beta chain emerged from a study of OX40 agonist ivuxolimab in advanced cancers. Study overall: The dose-escalation cohort had hepatocellular carcinoma, melanoma, renal cell or head and neck cancer. Eligibility rules accepted prior anti-PD-1, anti-PD-L1 or anti-CTLA-4 therapy, and around 40% had some. Study-level points and caveats: Normalized T-cell clonal expansion was also low in a subset of nonresponders.

The CDR3 consists of 15 residues. Germline assignment: CDR1 SGHTA and CDR2 FQGNSA. Deletions cut 4 bases from V and 0 bases from J, with 11 bases between. Assay used: immunoSEQ multiplex PCR; TCRdb lists only in-frame clones, some missing. The table includes tens of thousands of clones, about 90% detected once. Of note for this clone: Its antigen is not identified.

The sequence was obtained from an adult with an advanced solid tumor such as melanoma, head and neck, liver or kidney cancer. The sequenced sample was CD4+ or CD8+ T cells sorted from blood, obtained in a trial of the OX40 agonist ivuxolimab. This chain joins TRBV7-2 and TRBJ2-3, with D possibly being TRBD1 (5 bases). The CDR3 sequence is CASSSQASSTDTQYF. DNA of the CDR3: TGTGCCAGCAGCTCACAGGCTTCTAGCACAGATACGCAGTATTTT.